This T cell receptor beta chain is from a study of cytomegalovirus exposure and HLA in healthy donors. Overall study: According to later analysis, the same platform produced the roughly 130 validation and several hundred first-cohort repertoires. Regarding the study as a whole: There were a few CMV-associated chains whose specificity for CMV antigens was confirmed in vitro.

The V gene's germline CDR1 is MNHEY and CDR2 SMNVEV (reference sequence). The CDR3 sequence is 15 residues long. V shed 5 bases and J 0 bases; nucleotides not matched to a gene: 6. With regard to this clone: Its antigen is undetermined.

TCRdb's copy holds only in-frame clones and misses some; the assay was immunoSEQ multiplex PCR. The repertoire holds 150,000 to 200,000 clones, with 86% as singletons. Separate from the roughly 700-subject first cohort, the roughly 120-subject validation cohort was the one that the donors belonged to. The rearrangement links TRBV27 to TRBJ1-1, with TRBD1 matching over 7 bases. The sample taken for sequencing was PBMCs. The source of this sequence is a man aged 18 to 30 in good health and CMV-seropositive. The CDR3 here is CASSPWDRVNTEAFF. The CDR3 nucleotides read TGTGCCAGCAGTCCCTGGGACAGAGTGAACACTGAAGCTTTCTTT.